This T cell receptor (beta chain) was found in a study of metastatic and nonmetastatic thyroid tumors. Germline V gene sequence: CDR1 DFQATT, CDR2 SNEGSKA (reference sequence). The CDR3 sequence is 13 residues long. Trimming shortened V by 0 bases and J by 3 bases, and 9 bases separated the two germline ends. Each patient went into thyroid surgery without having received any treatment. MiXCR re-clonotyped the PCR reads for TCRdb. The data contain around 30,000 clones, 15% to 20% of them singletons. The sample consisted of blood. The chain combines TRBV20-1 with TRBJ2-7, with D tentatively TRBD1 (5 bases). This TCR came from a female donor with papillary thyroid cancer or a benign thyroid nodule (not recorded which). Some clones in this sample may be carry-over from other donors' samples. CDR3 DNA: TGCAGTGCTAGAGATCGCAGGGACTACGAGCAGTACTTC. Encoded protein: CSARDRRDYEQYF.